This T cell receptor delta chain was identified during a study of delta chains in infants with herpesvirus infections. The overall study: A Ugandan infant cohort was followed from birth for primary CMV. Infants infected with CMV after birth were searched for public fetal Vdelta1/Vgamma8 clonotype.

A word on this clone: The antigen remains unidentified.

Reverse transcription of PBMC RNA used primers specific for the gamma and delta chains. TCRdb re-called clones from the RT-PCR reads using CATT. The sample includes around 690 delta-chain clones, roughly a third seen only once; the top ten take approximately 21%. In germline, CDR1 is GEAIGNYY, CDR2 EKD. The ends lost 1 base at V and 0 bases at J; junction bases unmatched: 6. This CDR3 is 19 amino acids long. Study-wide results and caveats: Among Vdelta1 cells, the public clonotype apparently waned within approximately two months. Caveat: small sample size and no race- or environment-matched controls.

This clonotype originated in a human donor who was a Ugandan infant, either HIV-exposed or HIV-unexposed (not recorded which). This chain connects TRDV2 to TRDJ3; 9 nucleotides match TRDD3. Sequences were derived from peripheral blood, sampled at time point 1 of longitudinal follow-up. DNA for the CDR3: TGTGCCTGTGACACATGGGGGATATCTAGCTCCTGGGACACCCGACAGATGTTTTTC. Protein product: CACDTWGISSSWDTRQMFF.